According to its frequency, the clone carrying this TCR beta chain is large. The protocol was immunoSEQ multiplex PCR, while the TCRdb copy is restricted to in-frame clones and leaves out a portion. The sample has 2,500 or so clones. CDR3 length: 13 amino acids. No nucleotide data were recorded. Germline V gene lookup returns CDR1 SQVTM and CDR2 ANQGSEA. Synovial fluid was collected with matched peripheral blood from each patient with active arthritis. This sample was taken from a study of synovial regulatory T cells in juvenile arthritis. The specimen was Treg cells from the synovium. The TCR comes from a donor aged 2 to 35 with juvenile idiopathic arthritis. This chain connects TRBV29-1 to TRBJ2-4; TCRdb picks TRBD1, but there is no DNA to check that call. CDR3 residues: CSAATVSRDIQYF.